The sequence of this T cell receptor (beta chain) was determined in a study of human T cells and chemical hapten exposure. General observations from the study: Relative to controls, expanded TCRs formed significantly more large CDR3 similarity clusters. Alopecia in all donors means immunity may differ from healthy individuals.

This clonotype came up many times. No antigen is known for it. The time point is: pre-sensitization, week 0. The treatment was: therapeutic diphenylcyclopropenone sensitization with weekly scalp DPC. Germline lookup yields CDR1 MNHEY and CDR2 SVGAGI. With 0 bases removed from V and 2 bases from J, the gap between germline ends came to 12 bases. This CDR3 is 16 amino acids long. For the library, individual cDNA molecules each received unique molecular identifiers. In the study's own analysis: Samples ranged from 23,224 to 690,600 TCRs, with a median of approximately 90,000. TCRdb itself ran the RACE reads through MiXCR, one entry per CDR3 protein. V and J calls and clone size were set by TCRdb, not the authors. The sample shows a few hundred thousand distinct CDR3 sequences, about 5.4% of them seen only once.

The source material was whole blood, sampled in connection with sensitization to the hapten diphenylcyclopropenone (DPC). The chain couples TRBV6-5 to TRBJ2-3; D not certain. This receptor was identified in a woman aged 18-30 years with alopecia areata. Some clones in this sample may be carry-over from other donors' samples. The CDR3 region has the DNA TGTGCCAGCAGTTACTCCGTCCTGGGTAACACAGATACGCAGTATTTT. Translated: CASSYSVLGNTDTQYF.